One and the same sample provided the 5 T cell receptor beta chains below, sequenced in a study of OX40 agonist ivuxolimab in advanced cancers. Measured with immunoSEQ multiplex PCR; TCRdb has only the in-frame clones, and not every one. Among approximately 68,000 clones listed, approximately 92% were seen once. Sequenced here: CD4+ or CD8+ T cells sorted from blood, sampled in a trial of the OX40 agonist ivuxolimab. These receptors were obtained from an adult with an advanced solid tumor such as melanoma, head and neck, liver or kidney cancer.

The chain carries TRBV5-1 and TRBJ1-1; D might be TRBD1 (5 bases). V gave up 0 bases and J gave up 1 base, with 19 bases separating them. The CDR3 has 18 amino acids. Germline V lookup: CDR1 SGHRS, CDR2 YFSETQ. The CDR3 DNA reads TGCGCCAGCAGCTTGGAGTATAGGGGAATTGCTGGGAACACTGAAGCTTTCTTT. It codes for CASSLEYRGIAGNTEAFF.

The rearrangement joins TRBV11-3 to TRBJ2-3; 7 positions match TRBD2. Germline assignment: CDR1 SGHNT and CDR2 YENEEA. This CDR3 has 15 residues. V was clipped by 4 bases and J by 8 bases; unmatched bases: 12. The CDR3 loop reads CASSWPGTNLATQYF. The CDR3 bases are TGTGCCAGCAGCTGGCCCGGGACTAACCTTGCTACGCAGTATTTT.

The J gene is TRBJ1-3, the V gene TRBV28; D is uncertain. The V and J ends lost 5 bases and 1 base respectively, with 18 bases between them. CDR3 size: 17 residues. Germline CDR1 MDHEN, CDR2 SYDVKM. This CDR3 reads CASSTPTETGSGNTIYF. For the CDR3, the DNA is TGTGCCAGCAGTACACCAACCGAGACGGGGTCTGGAAACACCATATATTTT.

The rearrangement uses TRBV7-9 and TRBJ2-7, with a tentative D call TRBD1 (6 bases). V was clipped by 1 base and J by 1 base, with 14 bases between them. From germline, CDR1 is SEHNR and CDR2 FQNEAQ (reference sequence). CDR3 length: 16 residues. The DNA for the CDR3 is TGTGCCAGCAGCTTAGTGGGTCAGGGGCCTTCCTACGAGCAGTACTTC. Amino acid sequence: CASSLVGQGPSYEQYF. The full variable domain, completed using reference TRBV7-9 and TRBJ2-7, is DTGVSQNPRHKITKRGQNVTFRCDPISEHNRLYWYRQTLGQGPEFLTYFQNEAQLEKSRLLSDRFSAERPKGSFSTLEIQRTEQGDSAMYLCASSLVGQGPSYEQYFGPGTRLTVT.

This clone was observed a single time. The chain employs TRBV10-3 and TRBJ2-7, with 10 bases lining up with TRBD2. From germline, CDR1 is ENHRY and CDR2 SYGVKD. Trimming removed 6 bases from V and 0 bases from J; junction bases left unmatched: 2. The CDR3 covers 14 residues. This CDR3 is CAIRRLAGSYEQYF. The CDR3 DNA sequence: TGTGCCATCAGGCGACTAGCGGGCTCCTACGAGCAGTACTTC.